This T cell receptor (beta chain) appears in the sequencing data of a study of beta chain features in type 1 diabetes. The CDR3 consists of 13 residues. V was clipped by 6 bases and J by 5 bases; unmatched bases: 8. Germline values: CDR1 SQVTM, CDR2 ANQGSEA. Reverse transcribing all isolated RNA meant expressed TCRB transcripts were sequenced. Here immunoSEQ multiplex PCR was the method, and the copy in TCRdb shows in-frame clones only, minus some. The sample consists of around 310,000 clones, around 10% of them appearing once. The receptor's source is a woman in her thirties in good health. The chain links TRBV29-1 to TRBJ1-1; 8 bases align to TRBD1. The specimen was naive CD4+ T cells from blood. The CDR3 DNA reads as TGCAGCGTCGGCAGGGGGCATAATACTGAAGCTTTCTTT. As protein: CSVGRGHNTEAFF.